This TCR beta chain originates from a study of radiotherapy plus CTLA-4 blockade in lung cancer. Study-wide results and limits: Radiotherapy was combined with ipilimumab, and tumor-derived TCR clones then expanded in blood.

With respect to this clone: Its specificity is unknown.

The CDR3 spans 11 residues. Trimming removed 8 bases from V and 4 bases from J, with 6 bases in between. Looked up from germline, CDR1 is SNHLY and CDR2 is FYNNEI. Profiled with immunoSEQ multiplex PCR; TCRdb holds only in-frame clones, not every one. The sample includes roughly 90,000 clones, almost 90% of them seen just once. The receptor was derived from a human donor with non-small cell lung cancer that progressed on radiotherapy plus ipilimumab. This sequence joins TRBV2 and TRBJ2-1; D not resolved. The material was peripheral blood, obtained from a patient treated with radiotherapy plus ipilimumab. This chain's CDR3 is CASRQYNEQFF. Here the CDR3 DNA reads TGTGCCAGCCGGCAGTACAATGAGCAGTTCTTC.